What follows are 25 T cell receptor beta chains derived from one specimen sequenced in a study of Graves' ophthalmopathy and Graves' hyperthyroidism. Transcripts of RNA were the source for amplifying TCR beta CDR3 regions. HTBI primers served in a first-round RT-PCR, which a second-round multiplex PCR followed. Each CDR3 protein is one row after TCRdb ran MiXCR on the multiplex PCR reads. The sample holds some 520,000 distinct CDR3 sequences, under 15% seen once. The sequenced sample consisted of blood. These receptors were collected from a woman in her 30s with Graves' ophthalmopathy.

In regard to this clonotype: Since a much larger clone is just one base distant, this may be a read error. CDR3 sequence: CACSRETGPGELFF. In DNA form, the CDR3 reads TGCGCCTGCAGCCGCGAGACAGGGCCCGGGGAGCTGTTTTTT. The chain employs TRBV4-1 and TRBJ2-2; 7 nucleotides line up with TRBD1. This CDR3 region has 14 residues. Germline assignment: CDR1 MGHRA and CDR2 YSYEKL.

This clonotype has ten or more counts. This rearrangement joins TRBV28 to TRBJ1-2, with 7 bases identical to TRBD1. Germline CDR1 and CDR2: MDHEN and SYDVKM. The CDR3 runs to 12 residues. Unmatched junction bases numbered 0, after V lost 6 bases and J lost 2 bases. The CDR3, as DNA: TGTGCCAGCAGGACAGGGAACTATGGCTACACCTTC. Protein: CASRTGNYGYTF.

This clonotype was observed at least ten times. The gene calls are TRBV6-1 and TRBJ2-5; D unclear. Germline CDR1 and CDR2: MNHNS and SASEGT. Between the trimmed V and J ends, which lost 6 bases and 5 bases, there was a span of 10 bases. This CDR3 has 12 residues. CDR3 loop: CASRGYRETQYF. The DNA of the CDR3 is TGTGCCAGCAGGGGGTACCGGGAGACCCAGTACTTC.

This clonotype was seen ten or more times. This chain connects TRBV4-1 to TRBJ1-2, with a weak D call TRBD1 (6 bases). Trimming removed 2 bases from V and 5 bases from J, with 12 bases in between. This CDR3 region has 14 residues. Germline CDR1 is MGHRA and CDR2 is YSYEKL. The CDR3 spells CASSQPGTTYGYTF. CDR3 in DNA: TGCGCCAGCAGCCAACCCGGGACAACTTATGGCTACACCTTC.

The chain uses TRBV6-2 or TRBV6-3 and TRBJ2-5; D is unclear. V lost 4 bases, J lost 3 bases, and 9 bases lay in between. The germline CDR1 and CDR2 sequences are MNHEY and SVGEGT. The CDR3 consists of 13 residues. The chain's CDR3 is CASSWTNKETQYF. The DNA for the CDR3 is TGTGCCAGCAGTTGGACCAATAAAGAGACCCAGTACTTC.

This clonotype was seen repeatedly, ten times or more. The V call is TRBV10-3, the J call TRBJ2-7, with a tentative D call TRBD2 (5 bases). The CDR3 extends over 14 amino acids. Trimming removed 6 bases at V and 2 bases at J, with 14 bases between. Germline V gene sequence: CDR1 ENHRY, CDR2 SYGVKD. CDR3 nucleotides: TGTGCCATCAGCCCGGGGTTATCCACCTACGAGCAGTACTTC. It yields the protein CAISPGLSTYEQYF.

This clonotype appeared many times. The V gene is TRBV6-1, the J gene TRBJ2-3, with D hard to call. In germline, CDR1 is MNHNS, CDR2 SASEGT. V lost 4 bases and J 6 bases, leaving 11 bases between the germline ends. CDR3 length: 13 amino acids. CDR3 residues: CASSAVFLDTQYF. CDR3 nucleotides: TGTGCCAGCAGTGCAGTATTTCTTGATACGCAGTATTTT.

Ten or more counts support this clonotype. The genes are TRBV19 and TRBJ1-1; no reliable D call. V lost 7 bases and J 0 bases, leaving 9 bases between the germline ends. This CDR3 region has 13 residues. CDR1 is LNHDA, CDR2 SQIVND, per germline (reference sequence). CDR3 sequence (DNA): TGTGCCAGTACCCCGACGGTGAACACTGAAGCTTTCTTT. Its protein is CASTPTVNTEAFF.

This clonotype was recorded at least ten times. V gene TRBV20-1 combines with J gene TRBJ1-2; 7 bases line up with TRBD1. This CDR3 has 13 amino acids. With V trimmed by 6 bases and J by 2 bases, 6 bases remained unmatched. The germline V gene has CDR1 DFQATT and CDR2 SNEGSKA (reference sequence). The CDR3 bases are TGCAGTGCCCAAGGGACAGTCAACTATGGCTACACCTTC. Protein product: CSAQGTVNYGYTF.

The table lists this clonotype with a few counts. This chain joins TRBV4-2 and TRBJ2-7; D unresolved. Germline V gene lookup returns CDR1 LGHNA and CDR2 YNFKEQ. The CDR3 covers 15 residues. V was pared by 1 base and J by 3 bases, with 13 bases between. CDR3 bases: TGTGCCAGCAGCCAAGTGGCCAGAGCCGACTACGAGCAGTACTTC. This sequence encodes CASSQVARADYEQYF.

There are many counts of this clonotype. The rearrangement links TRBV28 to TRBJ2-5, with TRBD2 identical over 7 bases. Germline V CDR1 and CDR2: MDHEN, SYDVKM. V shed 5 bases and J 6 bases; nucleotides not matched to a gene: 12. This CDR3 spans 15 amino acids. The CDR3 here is CASSHDGGEGKTQYF. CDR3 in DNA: TGTGCCAGCAGTCACGATGGGGGGGAGGGGAAGACCCAGTACTTC.

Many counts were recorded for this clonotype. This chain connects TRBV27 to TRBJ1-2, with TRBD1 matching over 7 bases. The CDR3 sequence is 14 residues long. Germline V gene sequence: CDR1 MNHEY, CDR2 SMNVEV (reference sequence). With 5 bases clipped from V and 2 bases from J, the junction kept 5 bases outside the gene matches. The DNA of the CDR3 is TGTGCCAGCAGTCCTCGGGGACAGAACTATGGCTACACCTTC. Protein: CASSPRGQNYGYTF.

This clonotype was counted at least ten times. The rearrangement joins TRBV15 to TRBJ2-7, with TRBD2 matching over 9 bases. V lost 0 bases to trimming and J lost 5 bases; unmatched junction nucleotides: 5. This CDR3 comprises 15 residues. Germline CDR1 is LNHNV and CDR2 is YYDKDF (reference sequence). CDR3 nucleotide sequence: TGTGCCACCAGCAGAGATCTAGCGGGACCCCACGAGCAGTACTTC. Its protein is CATSRDLAGPHEQYF.

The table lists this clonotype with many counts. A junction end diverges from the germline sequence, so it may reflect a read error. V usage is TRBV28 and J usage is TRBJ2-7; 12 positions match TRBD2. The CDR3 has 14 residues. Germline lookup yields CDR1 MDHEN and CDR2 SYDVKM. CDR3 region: CASSWDRGRTSGDF. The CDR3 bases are TGTGCCAGCAGCTGGGACAGGGGAAGGACTAGCGGGGACTTC. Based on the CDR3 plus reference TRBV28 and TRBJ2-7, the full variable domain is DVKVTQSSRYLVKRTGEKVFLECVQDMDHENMFWYRQDPGLGLRLIYFSYDVKMKEKGDIPEGYSVSREKKERFSLILESASTNQTSMYLCASSWDRGRTSGDFGPGTRLTVT.

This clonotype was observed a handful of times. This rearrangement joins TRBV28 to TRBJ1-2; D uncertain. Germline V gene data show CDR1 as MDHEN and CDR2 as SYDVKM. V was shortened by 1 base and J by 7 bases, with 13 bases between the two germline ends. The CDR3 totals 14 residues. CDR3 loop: CASSLSGLFGGYTF. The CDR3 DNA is TGTGCCAGCAGTTTATCGGGTCTGTTCGGTGGCTACACCTTC.

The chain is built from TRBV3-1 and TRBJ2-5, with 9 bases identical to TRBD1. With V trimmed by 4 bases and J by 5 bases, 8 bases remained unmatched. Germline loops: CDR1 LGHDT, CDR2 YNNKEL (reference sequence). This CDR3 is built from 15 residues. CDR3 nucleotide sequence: TGTGCCAGCAGCCCGAGACAGGGGGTTGGGGAGACCCAGTACTTC. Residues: CASSPRQGVGETQYF.

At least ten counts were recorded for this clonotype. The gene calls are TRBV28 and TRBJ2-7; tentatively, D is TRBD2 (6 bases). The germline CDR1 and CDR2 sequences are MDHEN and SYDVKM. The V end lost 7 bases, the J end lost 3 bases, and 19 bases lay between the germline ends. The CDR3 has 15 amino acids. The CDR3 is CASMAPGTPSYEQYF. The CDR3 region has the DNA TGTGCCAGCATGGCACCCGGGACTCCTAGCTACGAGCAGTACTTC.

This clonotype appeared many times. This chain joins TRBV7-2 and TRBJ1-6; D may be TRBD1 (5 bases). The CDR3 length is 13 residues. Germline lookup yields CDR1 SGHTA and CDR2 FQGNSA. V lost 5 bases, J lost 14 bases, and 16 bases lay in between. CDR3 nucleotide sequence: TGTGCCAGCAGCCCCGGCGGACTGGGGGCCCTCCACTTT. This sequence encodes CASSPGGLGALHF. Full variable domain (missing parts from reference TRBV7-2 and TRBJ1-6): GAGVSQSPSNKVTEKGKDVELRCDPISGHTALYWYRQSLGQGLEFLIYFQGNSAPDKSGLPSDRFSAERTGGSVSTLTIQRTQQEDSAVYLCASSPGGLGALHFGNGTRLTVT.

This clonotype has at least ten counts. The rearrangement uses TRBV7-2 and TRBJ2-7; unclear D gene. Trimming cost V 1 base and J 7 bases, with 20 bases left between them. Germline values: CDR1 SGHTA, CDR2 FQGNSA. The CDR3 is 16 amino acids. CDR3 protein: CASSLVRASLRREQYF. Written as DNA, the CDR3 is TGTGCCAGCAGCTTAGTACGGGCCTCCCTACGAAGGGAGCAGTACTTC.

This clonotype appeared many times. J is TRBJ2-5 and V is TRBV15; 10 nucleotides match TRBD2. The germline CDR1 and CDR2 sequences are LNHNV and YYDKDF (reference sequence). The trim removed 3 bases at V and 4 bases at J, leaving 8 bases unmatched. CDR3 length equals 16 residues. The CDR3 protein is CATSRAEREGLETQYF. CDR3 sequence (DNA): TGTGCCACCAGCAGGGCGGAGCGGGAGGGCCTAGAGACCCAGTACTTC.

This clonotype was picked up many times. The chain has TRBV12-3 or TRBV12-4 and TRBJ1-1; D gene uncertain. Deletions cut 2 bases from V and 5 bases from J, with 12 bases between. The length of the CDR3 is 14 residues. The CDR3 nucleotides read TGTGCCAGCAGTTTAAGGTGGGAGCGGACTGAAGCTTTCTTT. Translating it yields CASSLRWERTEAFF.

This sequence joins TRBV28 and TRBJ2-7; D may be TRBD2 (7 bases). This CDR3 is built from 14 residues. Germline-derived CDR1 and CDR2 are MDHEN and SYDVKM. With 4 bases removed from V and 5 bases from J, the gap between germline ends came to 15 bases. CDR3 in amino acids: CASSYSRGAHEQYF. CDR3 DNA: TGTGCCAGCAGTTACTCACGGGGGGCGCACGAGCAGTACTTC.

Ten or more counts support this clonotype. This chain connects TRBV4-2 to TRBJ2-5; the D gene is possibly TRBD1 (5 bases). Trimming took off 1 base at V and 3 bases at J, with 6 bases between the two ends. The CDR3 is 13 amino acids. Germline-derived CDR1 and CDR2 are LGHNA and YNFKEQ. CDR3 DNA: TGTGCCAGCAGCCAAGTAGGGGAAGAGACCCAGTACTTC. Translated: CASSQVGEETQYF.

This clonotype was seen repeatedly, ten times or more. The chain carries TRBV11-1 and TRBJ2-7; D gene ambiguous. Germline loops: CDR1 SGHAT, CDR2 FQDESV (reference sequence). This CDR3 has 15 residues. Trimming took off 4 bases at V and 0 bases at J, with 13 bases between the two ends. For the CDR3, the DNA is TGTGCCAGCAGCTCGGCCGGGTTAAACTCCTACGAGCAGTACTTC. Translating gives CASSSAGLNSYEQYF.

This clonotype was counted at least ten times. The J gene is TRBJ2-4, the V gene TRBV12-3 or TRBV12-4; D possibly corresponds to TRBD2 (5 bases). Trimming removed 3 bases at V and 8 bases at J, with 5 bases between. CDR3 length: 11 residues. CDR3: CASSLEDIQYF. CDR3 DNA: TGTGCCAGCAGTTTGGAGGACATTCAGTACTTC.